This T cell receptor beta chain was sequenced for a study of T cell changes during pregnancy in multiple sclerosis. Germline assignment: CDR1 GTSNPN and CDR2 SVGIG (reference sequence). Trimming left V 5 bases short and J 2 bases short, with 13 bases between. The CDR3 is 14 amino acids. Here immunoSEQ multiplex PCR was the method, and the copy in TCRdb shows in-frame clones only, minus some. This table holds more than 90,000 clones, 80% to 95% found once. The origin of this receptor is a female donor with multiple sclerosis, enrolled in a pregnancy study. The V call is TRBV30, the J call TRBJ1-3; no firm D call. The source material was peripheral blood, sampled in the third trimester of pregnancy. The CDR3, as DNA: TGTGCCTGGGACGGGGTAAATCCTGGAAACACCATATATTTT. It translates to CAWDGVNPGNTIYF.